The text below deals with one T cell receptor (beta chain). Its matching antigen is unknown. Expressed TCRB transcripts were sequenced after all isolated RNA was converted to cDNA. Generated by immunoSEQ multiplex PCR, the TCRdb table keeps only in-frame clones and is missing some. The sample includes about 360,000 clones, around an eighth of them seen just once. The single heparinised draw taken from each donor contained roughly 110 mL of blood on average. The sample is drawn from a study of beta chain features in type 1 diabetes. Study-wide background: Age, gender and cell yields were similar between patients and healthy donors. Findings of the study overall: Researchers cautioned that cDNA sequencing could over-represent cells with high TCR expression. Patients and controls would be equally affected if PCR favored shorter templates.

The V and J ends lost 4 bases and 11 bases respectively, with 20 bases between them. CDR3 length equals 14 residues. The germline gives CDR1 MNHEY, CDR2 SVGAGI. Source material: naive CD4+ T cells from blood. The sequence derives from a man aged 18 to 30 in good health. V gene TRBV6-5 combines with J gene TRBJ1-1, with a weak D call TRBD1 (6 bases). This chain's CDR3 is CASSSGTRAPIAFF. The CDR3 bases are TGTGCCAGCAGTTCCGGGACACGGGCCCCGATCGCTTTCTTT.